This T cell receptor beta chain stems from a study of PD-L1 blockade in urothelial cancer. Study-wide results and limits: In blood at 3 weeks, tumor-associated clones expanded more among patients with durable benefit.

Note on this clone: No antigen is known for it.

The CDR3 is 18 amino acids. J gave up 2 bases and V 4 bases, and 8 bases lay outside the gene matches. Germline V lookup: CDR1 LNHDA, CDR2 SQIVND (reference sequence). Method: immunoSEQ multiplex PCR; TCRdb's copy keeps in-frame clones and lacks some. The sample holds 55,000 to 85,000 clones, 85% to 90% seen once. The sequence was collected from a man in his 60s with urothelial cancer. V gene TRBV19 combines with J gene TRBJ2-6, with TRBD1 identical over 10 bases. The sample here was PBMCs, taken around atezolizumab (anti-PD-L1) treatment. CDR3 sequence: CASSKGQGRFTGANVLTF. CDR3 bases: TGTGCCAGTAGTAAGGGACAGGGGAGGTTCACTGGGGCCAACGTCCTGACTTTC.